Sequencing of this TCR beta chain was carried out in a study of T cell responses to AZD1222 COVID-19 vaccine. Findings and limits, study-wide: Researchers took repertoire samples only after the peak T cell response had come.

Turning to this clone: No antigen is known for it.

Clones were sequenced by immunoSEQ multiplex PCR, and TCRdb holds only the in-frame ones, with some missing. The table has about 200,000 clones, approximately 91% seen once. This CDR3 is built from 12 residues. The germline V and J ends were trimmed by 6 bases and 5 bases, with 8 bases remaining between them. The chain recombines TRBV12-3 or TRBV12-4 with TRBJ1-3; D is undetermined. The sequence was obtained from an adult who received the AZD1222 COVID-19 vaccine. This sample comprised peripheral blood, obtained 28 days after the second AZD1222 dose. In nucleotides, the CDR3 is TGTGCCAGCAGGGGTTATAGAAACACCATATATTTT. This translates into CASRGYRNTIYF.